This T cell receptor beta chain was identified in a study of T cell repertoires in cytomegalovirus infection (dated by TCRdb to about 2019). The study in broad terms: Recently identified HLA-C-restricted CMV epitopes, whose presentation resists viral immunomodulation, were targeted by peptide stimulations together with well-studied HLA-B-restricted epitopes. Donor HLA type was relevant to the analysis, as public TCR beta signatures indicated carriage of CMV infection together with the matching HLA type. General conclusions and limits of the study: The ex vivo response was dominated by HLA-C-restricted CMV-specific TCR beta clonotypes, and the single most frequent clonotype in two of eight donors was supplied by these HLA-C-restricted clonotypes. Carriers of CMV infection plus the relevant HLA type were discriminated by the cumulative frequency of public TCR beta family members in the study cohort and in an independent 352-donor cohort.

CDR1 is given as SEHNR and CDR2 as FQNEAQ, both from the germline V gene (reference sequence). From its cysteine to its phenylalanine, the CDR3 spans 13 amino acids. Here the CDR3 DNA is all that survives: 39 bases in frame from base 1. Between the V and J ends, shortened by 3 bases and 5 bases respectively, the junction contains 10 bases. This sample's treatment or condition label indicates: in vitro stimulation with specific CMV peptide epitopes to enrich CMV-specific T cells. This clonotype showed up just a few times. The antigen this receptor binds is unknown. There are no base qualities to consult, and no much larger clone falls within one base. The run used an Illumina HiSeq 1500. The raw public reads went through TCRdb reprocessing: fastp at Q25, MiXCR clone calling, in-frame beta chains kept. Entries are consolidated by CDR3 protein sequence, retaining the most common genes and DNA. The sample data list 200,000 or so distinct CDR3 sequences, and 35% to 45% of these were observed just once. The ten largest account for roughly three fifths of the sample.

The sequence derives from a human donor in good health (CMV status not recorded). Some clones in this sample may be carry-over from other donors' samples. The chain links TRBV7-9 with TRBJ2-5, with the identity of the D gene unclear. The input for sequencing was CD8+ T cells from cultured PBMCs, taken from culture after CMV antigen stimulation. For the CDR3, the sequence is CASSFEPEETQYF. The nucleotide sequence reads TGTGCCAGCAGCTTTGAACCAGAGGAGACCCAGTACTTC.